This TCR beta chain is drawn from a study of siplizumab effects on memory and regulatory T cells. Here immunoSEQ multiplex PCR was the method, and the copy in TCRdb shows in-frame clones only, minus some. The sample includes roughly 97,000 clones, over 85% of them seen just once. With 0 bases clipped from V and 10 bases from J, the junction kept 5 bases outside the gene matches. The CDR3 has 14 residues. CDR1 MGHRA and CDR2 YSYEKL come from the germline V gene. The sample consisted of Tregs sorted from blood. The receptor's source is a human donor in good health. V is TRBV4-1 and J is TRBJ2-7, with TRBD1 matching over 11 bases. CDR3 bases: TGCGCCAGCAGCCAAGAGGGGACAGGGGGACGACAGTACTTC. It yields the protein CASSQEGTGGRQYF.